The clone carrying this TCR beta chain was seen a single time. Its antigen is still unknown. The treatment is: 15 Gy SBRT to primary tumor, nephrectomy 4 weeks later. Clear cell pathology was present in this patient's renal cell carcinoma. This sample is drawn from a study of radiation and T cells in renal cell carcinoma. Findings and caveats of the study: Tumor samples were small regions of 0.9 to 1 g. Compared with controls, irradiated tumors had more, larger dominant CDR3 motifs. Top 100 clonotypes averaged around 50% in irradiated versus about 40% in nephrectomy-only tumors.

Libraries were prepared by immunoSEQ multiplex PCR; TCRdb keeps only in-frame clonotypes and omits some of them. Of approximately 23,000 clones listed, 47% are singletons. The TCR comes from a woman aged 45-65 years with renal cell carcinoma. The source was tumor tissue, collected from a patient whose treatment included radiotherapy and nephrectomy.

CDR3 sequence: CASSPYVTTNEKLFF. The CDR3 DNA sequence: TGCGCCAGCAGCCCGTACGTGACAACTAATGAAAAACTGTTTTTT. This sequence joins TRBV5-1 and TRBJ1-4; D call uncertain. This CDR3 has 15 residues. Trimming pared 4 bases from V and 0 bases from J, leaving 10 bases between. CDR1 is SGHRS and CDR2 is YFSETQ in the germline V gene.